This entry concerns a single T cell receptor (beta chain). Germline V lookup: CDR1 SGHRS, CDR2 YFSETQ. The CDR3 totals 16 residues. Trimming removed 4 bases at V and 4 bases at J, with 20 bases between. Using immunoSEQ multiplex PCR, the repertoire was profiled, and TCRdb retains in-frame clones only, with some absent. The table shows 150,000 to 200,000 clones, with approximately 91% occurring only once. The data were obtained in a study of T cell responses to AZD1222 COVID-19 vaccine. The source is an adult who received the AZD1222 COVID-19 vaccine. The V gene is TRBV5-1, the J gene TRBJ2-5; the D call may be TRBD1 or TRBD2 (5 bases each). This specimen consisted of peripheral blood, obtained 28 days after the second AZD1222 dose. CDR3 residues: CASSLRTLGELETQYF. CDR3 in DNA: TGCGCCAGCAGCCTAAGGACATTGGGGGAGTTAGAGACCCAGTACTTC. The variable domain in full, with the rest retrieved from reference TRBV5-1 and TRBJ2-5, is KAGVTQTPRYLIKTRGQQVTLSCSPISGHRSVSWYQQTPGQGLQFLFEYFSETQRNKGNFPGRFSGRQFSNSRSEMNVSTLELGDSALYLCASSLRTLGELETQYFGPGTRLLVL.